Only one count was recorded for the clone carrying this T cell receptor beta chain. Antigen specificity is unknown. Chemo-refractory metastatic non-small-cell lung cancer patients underwent focal radiation alongside CTLA-4 blockade with ipilimumab. The data stem from a study of radiotherapy plus CTLA-4 blockade in lung cancer. Turning to the study itself: Disease control reached more than 30%, with objective responses in 15% to 20%.

With 5 bases removed from V and 3 bases from J, the gap between germline ends came to 11 bases. The CDR3 has 13 residues. Per the germline V gene, CDR1 is SGHRS and CDR2 is YFSETQ. TCRdb's copy holds only in-frame clones and misses some; the assay was immunoSEQ multiplex PCR. Of approximately 60,000 clones listed, 77% are singletons. Overall study findings and caveats: Clones of tumor-derived TCRs expanded in blood after radiotherapy plus ipilimumab.

The TCR comes from a human donor with non-small cell lung cancer who had a complete response to radiotherapy plus ipilimumab. The J gene is TRBJ1-1, the V gene TRBV5-1; D unclear. The sequenced sample was peripheral blood, obtained from a patient treated with radiotherapy plus ipilimumab. CDR3 nucleotides: TGCGCCAGCAGTTTGACGGTGGACACTGAAGCTTTCTTT. This gives the protein CASSLTVDTEAFF.